A selection of T cell receptor beta chains follows, all from one sample in a study of blood T cell repertoires in COVID-19. TCRdb keeps only in-frame clones here, not all; method: immunoSEQ multiplex PCR. The sample includes 250,000 to 300,000 clones, roughly 90% of them seen just once. Sequenced input: peripheral blood. These receptors all stem from a woman aged 40-49 years who had recovered from COVID-19. Each CDR3 is given with its conserved first and last residue. The order of the fields is D gene, J gene, clone size, V gene, CDR3 DNA, CDR3 protein. D genes are given only for firm matches. The size entry is marked missing in some rows and otherwise reads once, few, many or a size class.

D gene: TRBD1; J gene: TRBJ2-3; clone size: NA; V gene: TRBV6-1; CDR3 DNA: TGTGCCAGCAGTGAAGACCCGGACAGGGGGGCAGATACGCAGTATTTT; CDR3 protein: CASSEDPDRGADTQYF
D gene: TRBD2; J gene: TRBJ2-1; clone size: NA; V gene: TRBV7-9; CDR3 DNA: TGTGCCAGCAGCTTAAGGGCGGGAGGGGATAGGAATGAGCAGTTCTTC; CDR3 protein: CASSLRAGGDRNEQFF
D gene: TRBD2; J gene: TRBJ2-1; clone size: NA; V gene: TRBV3-1/TRBV3-2; CDR3 DNA: TGTGCCAGCAGCTTACTAGCGGGAGGCGGCAATGAGCAGTTCTTC; CDR3 protein: CASSLLAGGGNEQFF
D gene: TRBD1; J gene: TRBJ1-2; clone size: NA; V gene: TRBV11-3; CDR3 DNA: TGTGCCAGCAGCTTAGCTCGGACAGGGGATCCCTATGGCTACACCTTC; CDR3 protein: CASSLARTGDPYGYTF
D gene: NA; J gene: TRBJ2-7; clone size: NA; V gene: TRBV28; CDR3 DNA: TGTGCCAGCAGTACGACGCGGGGAGCGGGTTACTCCTACGAGCAGTACTTC; CDR3 protein: CASSTTRGAGYSYEQYF
D gene: TRBD1; J gene: TRBJ1-4; clone size: NA; V gene: TRBV28; CDR3 DNA: TGTGCCAGCAGTACCAGCGGGACAGGGTCTGAAAAACTGTTTTTT; CDR3 protein: CASSTSGTGSEKLFF
D gene: TRBD2; J gene: TRBJ2-5; clone size: NA; V gene: TRBV28; CDR3 DNA: TGTGCCAGCAGTTTGCCCGGGACTAGGGGGACCCAGTACTTC; CDR3 protein: CASSLPGTRGTQYF
D gene: NA; J gene: TRBJ1-1; clone size: NA; V gene: TRBV4-1; CDR3 DNA: TGCGCCAGCAGCCAATTCCGGACAGCGGACCATGAAGCTTTCTTT; CDR3 protein: CASSQFRTADHEAFF
D gene: TRBD2; J gene: TRBJ2-1; clone size: NA; V gene: TRBV28; CDR3 DNA: TGTGCCAGCAGTACTATAGCGGGAGGAAGGGAGCAGTTCTTC; CDR3 protein: CASSTIAGGREQFF
D gene: TRBD1; J gene: TRBJ1-5; clone size: NA; V gene: TRBV6-5; CDR3 DNA: TGTGCCAGCAGGGGACAGGGGGTAGGTCAGCCCCAGCATTTT; CDR3 protein: CASRGQGVGQPQHF
D gene: TRBD2; J gene: TRBJ2-3; clone size: NA; V gene: TRBV4-1; CDR3 DNA: TGCGCCAGCAGCCAAGCGTCACTAGCGGAGTATAGCACAGATACGCAGTATTTT; CDR3 protein: CASSQASLAEYSTDTQYF
D gene: NA; J gene: TRBJ2-2; clone size: NA; V gene: TRBV7-9; CDR3 DNA: TGTGCCAGCAGCCTGACCGGGGAGCTGTTTTTT; CDR3 protein: CASSLTGELFF
D gene: TRBD1; J gene: TRBJ1-2; clone size: NA; V gene: TRBV11-2; CDR3 DNA: TGTGCCAGCAGCTCCCCGACAGGGGCCAATGGCTACACCTTC; CDR3 protein: CASSSPTGANGYTF
D gene: TRBD1; J gene: TRBJ1-1; clone size: NA; V gene: TRBV19; CDR3 DNA: TGTGCCAGTAGTACCCAGGGGGCTGGCACTGAAGCTTTCTTT; CDR3 protein: CASSTQGAGTEAFF
D gene: NA; J gene: TRBJ1-2; clone size: NA; V gene: TRBV27; CDR3 DNA: TGTGCCAGCAGTCCCCGGGAGAGCTATGGCTACACCTTC; CDR3 protein: CASSPRESYGYTF
D gene: TRBD2; J gene: TRBJ2-7; clone size: NA; V gene: TRBV7-8; CDR3 DNA: TGTGCCAGCAGCCTGAGGGACGGGACTAGCGGGAGATACGAGCAGTACTTC; CDR3 protein: CASSLRDGTSGRYEQYF
D gene: TRBD2; J gene: TRBJ2-7; clone size: NA; V gene: TRBV27; CDR3 DNA: TGTGCCAGCAGGGGGGGGTGGGGCAGCTACGAGCAGTACTTC; CDR3 protein: CASRGGWGSYEQYF
D gene: NA; J gene: TRBJ1-1; clone size: NA; V gene: TRBV30; CDR3 DNA: TGTGCCGGGGAGACAAGGAACACTGAAGCTTTCTTT; CDR3 protein: CAGETRNTEAFF
D gene: TRBD1; J gene: TRBJ2-2; clone size: once; V gene: TRBV18; CDR3 DNA: TGTGCCAGCTCACCAGGGACAGGGAGGAACACCGGGGAGCTGTTTTTT; CDR3 protein: CASSPGTGRNTGELFF
D gene: NA; J gene: TRBJ2-7; clone size: NA; V gene: TRBV6-5; CDR3 DNA: TGTGCCAGCAGGCGCGCCGGGTCGGGGAGCGAGCAGTACTTC; CDR3 protein: CASRRAGSGSEQYF
D gene: NA; J gene: TRBJ2-7; clone size: NA; V gene: TRBV2; CDR3 DNA: TGTGCCAGCAGAGGGGGGGCCTACGAGCAGTACTTC; CDR3 protein: CASRGGAYEQYF
D gene: NA; J gene: TRBJ2-5; clone size: NA; V gene: TRBV15; CDR3 DNA: TGTGCCACCAGTAGAGGGCCCCAAGAGACCCAGTACTTC; CDR3 protein: CATSRGPQETQYF
D gene: NA; J gene: TRBJ2-3; clone size: NA; V gene: TRBV7-3; CDR3 DNA: TGTGCCAGCAGCTTTGGGAGTCTCACAGATACGCAGTATTTT; CDR3 protein: CASSFGSLTDTQYF
D gene: TRBD1; J gene: TRBJ2-2; clone size: few; V gene: TRBV19; CDR3 DNA: TGTGCCAGTAGGGAAGGGGAAGGAAACTTGGGACAGGGAATCGGGGAGCTGTTTTTT; CDR3 protein: CASREGEGNLGQGIGELFF
D gene: NA; J gene: TRBJ1-3; clone size: NA; V gene: TRBV5-1; CDR3 DNA: TGCGCCAGCAGCACTTACTCTGGAAACACCATATATTTT; CDR3 protein: CASSTYSGNTIYF
D gene: NA; J gene: TRBJ2-5; clone size: NA; V gene: TRBV10-3; CDR3 DNA: TGTGCCATCAGTCCCAGCGCACAAGAGACCCAGTACTTC; CDR3 protein: CAISPSAQETQYF
D gene: NA; J gene: TRBJ1-2; clone size: NA; V gene: TRBV12-3/TRBV12-4; CDR3 DNA: TGTGCCAGCACTTCAGGGCCAAACTATGGCTACACCTTC; CDR3 protein: CASTSGPNYGYTF
D gene: NA; J gene: TRBJ1-3; clone size: few; V gene: TRBV5-1; CDR3 DNA: TGCGCCAGCAGCTCAGGACAAAACTCTGGAAACACCATATATTTT; CDR3 protein: CASSSGQNSGNTIYF
D gene: NA; J gene: TRBJ2-3; clone size: once; V gene: TRBV5-5; CDR3 DNA: TGTGCCAGCAGCCCCAACGGGTACCTCACAGATACGCAGTATTTT; CDR3 protein: CASSPNGYLTDTQYF
D gene: TRBD1; J gene: TRBJ2-1; clone size: NA; V gene: TRBV29-1; CDR3 DNA: TGCAGCGTTAAAGGGGGACAGGAGCCCAATGAGCAGTTCTTC; CDR3 protein: CSVKGGQEPNEQFF
D gene: NA; J gene: TRBJ2-1; clone size: NA; V gene: TRBV30; CDR3 DNA: TGTGCCTGGACCCCCATCGGGCTAGCGAGAACTTACAATGAGCAGTTCTTC; CDR3 protein: CAWTPIGLARTYNEQFF
D gene: TRBD2; J gene: TRBJ2-3; clone size: once; V gene: TRBV7-3; CDR3 DNA: TGTGCCAGCAGCTCCCAAGCGGGGGGCACAGATACGCAGTATTTT; CDR3 protein: CASSSQAGGTDTQYF
D gene: NA; J gene: TRBJ1-2; clone size: NA; V gene: TRBV27; CDR3 DNA: TGTGCCAGCAGTTTCAGGCAGGGGCATGGCTACACCTTC; CDR3 protein: CASSFRQGHGYTF
D gene: TRBD2; J gene: TRBJ2-1; clone size: NA; V gene: TRBV6-1; CDR3 DNA: TGTGCCAGCAGTGAAATCCTCAAAGGGACTAGCGGGAGTCCCAGTGAGCAGTTCTTC; CDR3 protein: CASSEILKGTSGSPSEQFF
D gene: TRBD2; J gene: TRBJ2-1; clone size: once; V gene: TRBV3-1/TRBV3-2; CDR3 DNA: TGTGCCAGCAGCCGCGGGGGAGGAAACTACAATGAGCAGTTCTTC; CDR3 protein: CASSRGGGNYNEQFF
D gene: NA; J gene: TRBJ2-1; clone size: NA; V gene: TRBV6-6; CDR3 DNA: TGTGCCAGCAGTTACTCGCAGGTTAATGAGCAGTTCTTC; CDR3 protein: CASSYSQVNEQFF
D gene: NA; J gene: TRBJ1-5; clone size: NA; V gene: TRBV1; CDR3 DNA: TGCACCAGCAGCCGTAGATATAGCAATCAGCCCCAGCATTTT; CDR3 protein: CTSSRRYSNQPQHF
D gene: NA; J gene: TRBJ2-1; clone size: NA; V gene: TRBV5-1; CDR3 DNA: TGCGCCAGCAGCCGGGACTCCCAACACATAGTATACAATGAGCAGTTCTTC; CDR3 protein: CASSRDSQHIVYNEQFF
D gene: TRBD1; J gene: TRBJ2-7; clone size: NA; V gene: TRBV18; CDR3 DNA: TGTGCCAGCTCACCTCCCGGGACAGGGGCTTCGGAGCAGTACTTC; CDR3 protein: CASSPPGTGASEQYF
D gene: NA; J gene: TRBJ2-2; clone size: NA; V gene: TRBV5-6; CDR3 DNA: TGTGCCAGCAGTCTGTCCGGGGAGCTGTTTTTT; CDR3 protein: CASSLSGELFF
D gene: NA; J gene: TRBJ2-1; clone size: NA; V gene: TRBV7-6; CDR3 DNA: TGTGCCAGCAGCTTACCACACCAGGCGGGCTACAATGAGCAGTTCTTC; CDR3 protein: CASSLPHQAGYNEQFF
D gene: NA; J gene: TRBJ2-5; clone size: NA; V gene: TRBV6-2/TRBV6-3; CDR3 DNA: TGTGCCAGCAGTTACTTGCGGGGAGAGACCCAGTACTTC; CDR3 protein: CASSYLRGETQYF
D gene: TRBD2; J gene: TRBJ2-1; clone size: NA; V gene: TRBV27; CDR3 DNA: TGTGCCAGCAGTCAGGGAAGTACTAGCGGGAGGGATGAGCAGTTCTTC; CDR3 protein: CASSQGSTSGRDEQFF
D gene: NA; J gene: TRBJ2-6; clone size: NA; V gene: TRBV10-3; CDR3 DNA: TGTGCCGCCATGACAGCTGGGGCCAACGTCCTGACTTTC; CDR3 protein: CAAMTAGANVLTF
D gene: NA; J gene: TRBJ1-1; clone size: NA; V gene: TRBV6-5; CDR3 DNA: TGTGCCAGCAGTTACCAGGCACAGAACACTGAAGCTTTCTTT; CDR3 protein: CASSYQAQNTEAFF